A single sample is the source of the 21 T cell receptor beta chains below, sequenced in a study of blood T cell repertoires in COVID-19. Sequencing used immunoSEQ multiplex PCR; TCRdb keeps in-frame clones, though not all of them. The repertoire holds around 300,000 clones, with over 85% as singletons. Source material: PBMCs or T cells enriched from blood (not recorded which). These receptors were taken from a woman aged 25 to 39 who had recovered from COVID-19.

The rearrangement links TRBV19 to TRBJ1-1; D possibly corresponds to TRBD1 (6 bases). Germline V gene data show CDR1 as LNHDA and CDR2 as SQIVND (reference sequence). The CDR3 covers 13 residues. V was clipped by 3 bases and J by 3 bases, with 8 bases between them. CDR3: CASSMGADTEAFF. CDR3 in DNA: TGTGCCAGTAGTATGGGGGCAGACACTGAAGCTTTCTTT.

The CDR3 loop reads CASNPYSGNTIYF. The CDR3 DNA reads as TGTGCCAGCAACCCCTACTCTGGAAACACCATATATTTT. The chain couples TRBV2 to TRBJ1-3; D call uncertain. V lost 7 bases and J 0 bases, leaving 7 bases between the germline ends. CDR3 length: 13 residues. Germline V gives CDR1 SNHLY, CDR2 FYNNEI.

This clone showed up just once. The V and J genes are TRBV27 and TRBJ1-6; the D gene is possibly TRBD1 (5 bases). In germline, CDR1 is MNHEY, CDR2 SMNVEV (reference sequence). V shed 5 bases and J shed 10 bases, with 15 bases lying between them. This CDR3 has 14 amino acids. The CDR3 loop is CASSPIDSSSPLHF. For the CDR3, the DNA is TGTGCCAGCAGTCCAATCGACAGTTCCTCACCCCTCCACTTT.

The rearrangement links TRBV10-2 to TRBJ1-2; TRBD1 is a possible D gene (5 bases). V gave up 9 bases and J gave up 3 bases, with 11 bases separating them. Germline-derived CDR1 and CDR2 are WSHSY and SAAADI. The CDR3 contains 12 residues. The CDR3 spells CASRWGDYGYTF. Here the CDR3 DNA reads TGCGCCAGTAGGTGGGGGGACTATGGCTACACCTTC.

This chain connects TRBV3-1 (or the pseudogene TRBV3-2) to TRBJ2-2; 10 nucleotides align to TRBD2. V shed 1 base, J shed 6 bases, and the junction held 5 bases outside the gene matches. Germline CDR1 and CDR2: LGHDT and YNNKEL (reference sequence). The CDR3 consists of 16 residues. CDR3 nucleotide sequence: TGTGCCAGCAGCCAAGGACGTCTAGCGGGAGCCGGGGAGCTGTTTTTT. It specifies CASSQGRLAGAGELFF.

V gene TRBV6-5 combines with J gene TRBJ2-1, with unresolved D. V was pared by 2 bases and J by 8 bases, with 4 bases between. CDR3 length: 11 amino acids. Germline V gene lookup returns CDR1 MNHEY and CDR2 SVGAGI. CDR3 protein: CASSYGYEQFF. The CDR3, as DNA: TGTGCCAGCAGTTACGGCTATGAGCAGTTCTTC.

The chain links TRBV7-6 to TRBJ2-7, with D perhaps TRBD2 (5 bases). This CDR3 region has 14 residues. V was pared by 1 base and J by 3 bases, with 10 bases between. Germline V CDR1 and CDR2: SGHVS, FNYEAQ. The DNA for the CDR3 is TGTGCCAGCAGCTTAGTCATCCGGGGCTACGAGCAGTACTTC. Its protein is CASSLVIRGYEQYF.

The gene calls are TRBV19 and TRBJ2-1, with 8 bases fitting TRBD2. CDR3 length equals 13 residues. Per the germline V gene, CDR1 is LNHDA and CDR2 is SQIVND (reference sequence). The junction had 1 base not matched to a gene; V was cut back by 1 base and J by 8 bases. The CDR3 DNA sequence: TGTGCCAGTAGTATAGGAGCGGGAGATGAGCAGTTCTTC. Protein: CASSIGAGDEQFF.

This rearrangement joins TRBV4-3 to TRBJ1-2, with D tentatively TRBD1 (6 bases). The V end lost 1 base, the J end lost 4 bases, and 13 bases lay between the germline ends. Germline assignment: CDR1 LGHNA and CDR2 YSLEER. This CDR3 is 15 amino acids long. The chain's CDR3 is CASSQAETGLYGYTF. In DNA, the CDR3 is TGCGCCAGCAGCCAAGCCGAGACAGGCCTCTATGGCTACACCTTC.

This chain uses TRBV19 with TRBJ2-2, with 9 bases aligning to TRBD2. Germline V gene data show CDR1 as LNHDA and CDR2 as SQIVND (reference sequence). Germline trimming cut 3 bases from V and 0 bases from J; bases unmatched to any gene: 2. The CDR3 runs 16 residues. The CDR3 loop reads CASSILAGSNTGELFF. CDR3 bases: TGTGCCAGTAGTATCCTAGCGGGATCGAACACCGGGGAGCTGTTTTTT.

The chain joins TRBV5-1 to TRBJ1-6; 8 bases agree with TRBD1. J gave up 6 bases and V 2 bases, and 1 base lay outside the gene matches. The CDR3 loop spans 14 amino acids. The germline gives CDR1 SGHRS, CDR2 YFSETQ. The CDR3 region has the DNA TGCGCCAGCAGCTTTGGACAGGGTAATTCACCCCTCCACTTT. Its protein product is CASSFGQGNSPLHF.

V usage is TRBV7-2 and J usage is TRBJ2-5; 10 bases line up with TRBD2. The CDR3 has 16 residues. Per the germline V gene, CDR1 is SGHTA and CDR2 is FQGNSA. Trimming took 1 base from V and 4 from J; bases not matched to a gene: 6. The CDR3 DNA follows: TGTGCCAGCAGCTTAGTACTAGCGGGACGAGGAGAGACCCAGTACTTC. The encoded protein is CASSLVLAGRGETQYF.

The chain has TRBV10-2 and TRBJ2-1, with TRBD2 matching over 13 bases. V trimming: 2 bases; J trimming: 10 bases; junction bases outside the gene matches: 17. The CDR3 contains 19 residues. From germline, CDR1 is WSHSY and CDR2 SAAADI. CDR3 DNA: TGCGCCAGCAGTGAGGCGGCCTCCCTACTAGCGGGAGGGCGGTCGGAGCAGTTCTTC. Translating gives CASSEAASLLAGGRSEQFF.

The chain is built from TRBV19 and TRBJ2-2, with 8 nucleotides matching TRBD1. This CDR3 is 17 amino acids long. With 6 bases clipped from V and 3 bases from J, the junction kept 12 bases outside the gene matches. The germline CDR1 and CDR2 sequences are LNHDA and SQIVND (reference sequence). CDR3 nucleotide sequence: TGTGCCAGTAGCCCGGTTACCGGACAGGGCTACACCGGGGAGCTGTTTTTT. It translates to CASSPVTGQGYTGELFF.

The chain combines TRBV20-1 with TRBJ1-2; maybe TRBD1 (5 bases). The CDR3 length is 11 residues. CDR1 and CDR2 (germline): DFQATT, SNEGSKA (reference sequence). Trimming removed 6 bases from V and 8 bases from J, with 13 bases in between. The CDR3 is CSAWDRGGYTF. The CDR3 nucleotides read TGCAGTGCCTGGGACCGGGGGGGCTACACCTTC.

This chain links TRBV3-1 (or the pseudogene TRBV3-2) with TRBJ2-1; a possible D gene is TRBD1 (5 bases). The CDR3 runs to 16 residues. Per germline, CDR1 LGHDT and CDR2 YNNKEL (reference sequence). V lost 6 bases to trimming and J lost 7 bases, with 22 bases between them. The DNA of the CDR3 is TGTGCCAGCAGTCCCGGCTCCGAAGGGGCCAGGAATGAGCAGTTCTTC. Protein: CASSPGSEGARNEQFF.

This CDR3 is CASSLGHPYEQYF. CDR3 DNA sequence: TGTGCCAGCAGCTTAGGACACCCCTACGAGCAGTACTTC. The rearrangement joins TRBV7-2 to TRBJ2-7; no reliable D call. CDR1 SGHTA and CDR2 FQGNSA come from the germline V gene. Between the trimmed V and J ends, which lost 1 base and 2 bases, there was a span of 6 bases. The CDR3 sequence is 13 residues long.

The J gene is TRBJ2-7, the V gene TRBV27; a possible D gene is TRBD1 (5 bases). V lost 7 bases to trimming and J lost 4 bases, with 20 bases between them. The CDR3 totals 15 residues. Looked up from germline, CDR1 is MNHEY and CDR2 is SMNVEV (reference sequence). CDR3 protein: CASTNFWQGRYEQYF. In DNA form, the CDR3 reads TGTGCCAGCACCAATTTTTGGCAGGGAAGATACGAGCAGTACTTC.

J is TRBJ2-7 and V is TRBV5-1; D may be TRBD2 (6 bases). The CDR3 is 12 residues long. Germline CDR1 reads SGHRS; CDR2 reads YFSETQ. V was clipped by 1 base and J by 6 bases, with 8 bases between them. The CDR3 loop reads CASSLNGGEQYF. The CDR3, as DNA: TGCGCCAGCAGCTTGAACGGGGGCGAGCAGTACTTC.

The CDR3 region is CASSQVPGQRGYYGYTF. The CDR3 nucleotides read TGTGCCAGCAGCCAAGTACCGGGACAAAGGGGTTATTACGGCTACACCTTC. V is TRBV14 and J is TRBJ1-2; weak D call: TRBD1 (6 bases). The V end lost 1 base, the J end lost 8 bases, and 23 bases lay between the germline ends. Looked up from germline, CDR1 is SGHDN and CDR2 is FVKESK. The CDR3 covers 17 residues.

The chain employs TRBV4-1 and TRBJ2-2; 9 positions agree with TRBD1. Unmatched junction bases numbered 7, after V lost 1 base and J lost 7 bases. CDR1 is MGHRA, CDR2 YSYEKL, per germline. The CDR3 sequence is 16 residues long. CDR3: CASSQGPGQGYGELFF. CDR3 in DNA: TGCGCCAGCAGCCAAGGTCCGGGACAGGGTTACGGGGAGCTGTTTTTT.